This T cell receptor (beta chain) is drawn from a study of T cell changes during pregnancy in multiple sclerosis. J lost 2 bases, V lost 10 bases, and 17 bases had no gene match. The CDR3 length is 18 residues. Germline loops: CDR1 ENHRY, CDR2 SYGVKD. TCRdb's copy holds only in-frame clones and misses some; the assay was immunoSEQ multiplex PCR. This sample carries tens of thousands of clones, around 94% of them seen once, and the ten largest clones take around 0.91%. The sequence derives from a female donor in good health, enrolled as a control in a pregnancy study. V gene TRBV10-3 combines with J gene TRBJ2-2; 9 nucleotides match TRBD2. Sequenced material: peripheral blood, taken in the second trimester of pregnancy. The CDR3 sequence: CATRRRAGGDSNTGELFF. The CDR3 nucleotides are TGTGCCACCCGGCGTAGGGCGGGGGGGGACTCCAACACCGGGGAGCTGTTTTTT.